Each of the 2 T cell receptor beta chains below was sequenced from the same sample in a study of T cell responses to AZD1222 COVID-19 vaccine. Method: immunoSEQ multiplex PCR; TCRdb's copy keeps in-frame clones and lacks some. The sample lists under 150,000 clones; roughly 92% were seen once. The specimen was peripheral blood, collected 28 days after the second AZD1222 dose. Every receptor here comes from an adult who received the AZD1222 COVID-19 vaccine.

The V and J genes are TRBV5-1 and TRBJ2-1; TRBD2 aligns across 13 bases. Germline V gives CDR1 SGHRS, CDR2 YFSETQ. The CDR3 runs to 18 residues. Germline trimming cut 1 base from V and 3 bases from J; bases unmatched to any gene: 7. In DNA, the CDR3 is TGCGCCAGCAGCTTGCTTGTAGGGACTAGCGGGATCTACAATGAGCAGTTCTTC. It is translated as CASSLLVGTSGIYNEQFF.

The J gene is TRBJ1-1, the V gene TRBV19, with TRBD1 matching over 9 bases. This CDR3 spans 13 amino acids. The germline gives CDR1 LNHDA, CDR2 SQIVND (reference sequence). J was trimmed by 4 bases and V by 6 bases; bases with no gene match: 3. The CDR3 bases are TGTGCCAGTAGAGGACAGGGGAGCACTGAAGCTTTCTTT. This sequence encodes CASRGQGSTEAFF.